This is a list of T cell receptor beta chains from one sample in a study of follicular helper T cells after annual influenza vaccination. Repertoires were generated with immunoSEQ multiplex PCR, while TCRdb's copy carries only in-frame clones and drops some. The sample yields about 10,000 clones, approximately 87% seen once. The specimen comprised CXCR5- memory CD4+ T cells sorted from blood, sampled 7 days after influenza vaccination. These receptors were obtained from an adult who received the influenza vaccine. Each CDR3 is given with its conserved first and last residue. The D gene is left open where the match is weak. The size field is filled for only some rows; it gives once, few, many or a size class.

>TRBJ2-1|17|.|TRBV10-1|once
TGCGCCAGCAGTGAGGGGGGATGGCGGAGCTCCTACAATGAGCAGTTCTTC
CASSEGGWRSSYNEQFF
>TRBJ2-6|18|.|TRBV19|.
TGTGCCAGTAGTACCGGGACGGGACGGATCTCTGGGGCCAACGTCCTGACTTTC
CASSTGTGRISGANVLTF
>TRBJ1-4|11|.|TRBV30|.
TGTGCCTGGAGTGTGGGCGGACAACTGTTTTTT
CAWSVGGQLFF
>TRBJ1-4|18|.|TRBV30|.
TGTGCCTGGAGTGTAAATCTCCCCACAGGGCTGGCTAATGAAAAACTGTTTTTT
CAWSVNLPTGLANEKLFF
>TRBJ1-6|16|.|TRBV27|.
TGTGCCAGCTGGGTTCGGGGCTTCAGCTATAATTCACCCCTCCACTTT
CASWVRGFSYNSPLHF
>TRBJ1-5|16|.|TRBV28|.
TGTGCCAGCAGTTTCTGGAGGCATGTCTGGAATCAGCCCCAGCATTTT
CASSFWRHVWNQPQHF
>TRBJ2-5|14|.|TRBV15|.
TGTGCCACCAGCAGAGTTGGGTACCAAGAGACCCAGTACTTC
CATSRVGYQETQYF
>TRBJ2-5|13|.|TRBV7-2|.
TGTGCCAGCAGCTCTTCTTACCAAGAGACCCAGTACTTC
CASSSSYQETQYF
>TRBJ1-4|14|.|TRBV30|once
TGTGCCTGGAGTGTGGCAGGGGCTTACGAAAAACTGTTTTTT
CAWSVAGAYEKLFF
>TRBJ2-7|15|.|TRBV27|.
TGTGCCAGCAGCCCCAGAGTGGGCCCCACCTACGAGCAGTACTTC
CASSPRVGPTYEQYF
>TRBJ1-5|15|.|TRBV2|.
TGTGCCAGCAGTGAAGGTCGGGGGGGGGTACAGCCCCAGCATTTT
CASSEGRGGVQPQHF
>TRBJ2-3|18|TRBD2|TRBV5-1|.
TGCGCCAGCCGGACTAGCGGGGGGGCCTCACTCTTCACAGATACGCAGTATTTT
CASRTSGGASLFTDTQYF
>TRBJ1-1|13|.|TRBV2|.
TGTGCCAGCTCAGGCGCAGCGAACACTGAAGCTTTCTTT
CASSGAANTEAFF
>TRBJ1-2|15|.|TRBV7-2|.
TGTGCCAGCAGCAACCCCTCACTCTCGGTCTACGGCTACACCTTC
CASSNPSLSVYGYTF
>TRBJ1-5|17|.|TRBV29-1|.
TGCAGCGTCCCCCTAGGATCCCAGGGATATAGCAATCAGCCCCAGCATTTT
CSVPLGSQGYSNQPQHF
>TRBJ1-1|17|TRBD1|TRBV29-1|.
TGCAGCGTTGATACCTCGTCTGGCAGGGGGGCGAACACTGAAGCTTTCTTT
CSVDTSSGRGANTEAFF
>TRBJ1-2|12|.|TRBV30|once
TGTGCCTGGGGAGACAGGCTCTATGGCTACACCTTC
CAWGDRLYGYTF
>TRBJ2-7|15|.|TRBV5-1|.
TGCGCCAGCAGCTTGGGGATGACAGGCTCCTACGAGCAGTACTTC
CASSLGMTGSYEQYF
>TRBJ2-1|14|TRBD2|TRBV10-2|.
TGCGCCAGCAGGACTAGCGGGGGGGCTACTGAGCAGTTCTTC
CASRTSGGATEQFF
>TRBJ2-5|14|.|TRBV27|.
TGTGCCAGCAGTTTAATGGGGGGACAAGAGACCCAGTACTTC
CASSLMGGQETQYF
>TRBJ2-7|14|.|TRBV2|few
TGTGCCAGCAGTGAAAGACGGAACTCCTACGAGCAGTACTTC
CASSERRNSYEQYF
>TRBJ2-2|18|TRBD2|TRBV4-3|.
TGCGCCAGCAGCCAAGAACTGACGGCGGGGGGGCCGGTCGGGGAGCTGTTTTTT
CASSQELTAGGPVGELFF
>TRBJ1-6|15|.|TRBV6-5|.
TGTGCCAGCAGGGTAGAAGGGGTCTATAATTCACCCCTCCACTTT
CASRVEGVYNSPLHF
>TRBJ1-5|16|.|TRBV15|.
TGTGCCACCAGCAGAGAGGCGTACCCCCCTAATCAGCCCCAGCATTTT
CATSREAYPPNQPQHF
>TRBJ1-2|16|TRBD1|TRBV7-8|.
TGTGCCAGCAGCCCACGCCTACTCGACAGGGCGCACGGCTACACCTTC
CASSPRLLDRAHGYTF
>TRBJ1-2|13|.|TRBV28|.
TGTGCCAGCAGTTTACCAGGGCAGGATGGCTACACCTTC
CASSLPGQDGYTF
>TRBJ2-7|19|TRBD2|TRBV28|.
TGTGCCAGCAGTTTCAGGGCTGGATGGAAGGTAGCGGGGGTTTGGGAGCAGTACTTC
CASSFRAGWKVAGVWEQYF
>TRBJ1-2|13|.|TRBV5-1|.
TGCGCCAGCAGTAGAGACAAGAACTATGGCTACACCTTC
CASSRDKNYGYTF
>TRBJ1-4|14|TRBD1|TRBV11-2|.
TGTGCCAGCAGCCCCTTACAGGGGACGCGGAGATTGTTTTTT
CASSPLQGTRRLFF
>TRBJ2-1|14|.|TRBV4-3|.
TGCGCCAGCAGCCTGATCCGGGGCGTGGGTGAGCAGTTCTTC
CASSLIRGVGEQFF